Listed below are T cell receptor beta chains from one sample, sequenced in a study of resident and recirculating memory T cells in vitiligo. Profiled with immunoSEQ multiplex PCR; TCRdb holds only in-frame clones, not every one. The repertoire holds fewer than 80,000 clones, with just over 90% as singletons. The sequenced sample was blood. These receptors all stem from a male donor with vitiligo. CDR3s include the opening cysteine and the closing phenylalanine or tryptophan. The order of the fields is J gene, V gene, D gene, clone size, CDR3 protein, CDR3 DNA. The D gene is left open where the match is weak. Size is stated for part of the rows, as once, few or many counts, or as a class when the clone is expanded.

TRBJ2-3	TRBV6-5	TRBD1	-	CASSYDRGADTQYF	TGTGCCAGCAGTTACGACAGGGGCGCAGATACGCAGTATTTT
TRBJ1-1	TRBV27	TRBD1	-	CASSSRTGNTEAFF	TGTGCCAGCAGTTCCCGGACAGGGAACACTGAAGCTTTCTTT
TRBJ2-5	TRBV19	TRBD2	once	CASTHPGGGQETQYF	TGTGCCAGTACCCACCCGGGCGGGGGCCAAGAGACCCAGTACTTC
TRBJ2-4	TRBV7-9	-	-	CASSEQGRNIQYF	TGTGCCAGCAGCGAACAGGGAAGAAACATTCAGTACTTC
TRBJ1-3	TRBV15	-	once	CATSRDVDTQRTSGNTIYF	TGTGCCACCAGCAGAGATGTGGACACTCAGAGGACGTCTGGAAACACCATATATTTT
TRBJ2-7	TRBV7-2	TRBD2	-	CASSPNYGGGSYEQYF	TGTGCCAGCAGCCCTAATTATGGCGGGGGGTCCTACGAGCAGTACTTC
TRBJ2-3	TRBV5-4	TRBD1	-	CASSSLKQGAGDTQYF	TGTGCCAGCAGCTCCCTTAAACAGGGGGCCGGAGATACGCAGTATTTT
TRBJ1-1	TRBV5-1	-	-	CASSLRGNTEAFF	TGCGCCAGCAGCCTACGGGGGAACACTGAAGCTTTCTTT
TRBJ2-7	TRBV15	TRBD1	-	CATSTIDLGQGPYEQYF	TGTGCCACCAGCACGATTGATTTAGGACAGGGTCCCTACGAGCAGTACTTC
TRBJ1-1	TRBV4-3	TRBD1	-	CASSQDLWQGDMNTEAFF	TGCGCCAGCAGCCAAGATCTGTGGCAGGGGGACATGAACACTGAAGCTTTCTTT
TRBJ1-5	TRBV6-5	TRBD1	-	CASSSTGVWQPQHF	TGTGCCAGCAGCTCTACAGGGGTTTGGCAGCCCCAGCATTTT
TRBJ1-5	TRBV7-9	-	-	CASSPIAGGQPQHF	TGTGCCAGCAGCCCAATCGCGGGGGGGCAGCCCCAGCATTTT
TRBJ1-1	TRBV6-5	-	-	CASSYPGSRGAFF	TGTGCCAGCAGTTACCCGGGGTCCCGAGGAGCTTTCTTT
TRBJ2-1	TRBV11-2	TRBD2	-	CASSLELADYNEQFF	TGTGCCAGCAGCTTAGAACTAGCGGATTACAATGAGCAGTTCTTC
TRBJ2-3	TRBV13	TRBD1	-	CASSSHGGTGRTDTQYF	TGTGCCAGCAGCTCACATGGTGGGACAGGACGCACAGATACGCAGTATTTT
TRBJ1-1	TRBV9	-	-	CASGGRGTEAFF	TGTGCCAGCGGGGGCCGGGGCACTGAAGCTTTCTTT
TRBJ1-3	TRBV4-3	-	-	CASSQEGPGSGNTIYF	TGCGCCAGCAGCCAAGAAGGTCCGGGGTCGGGAAACACCATATATTTT
TRBJ2-2	TRBV4-2	TRBD1	many	CASSQGQGDTGELFF	TGTGCCAGCAGCCAAGGACAGGGGGACACCGGGGAGCTGTTTTTT
TRBJ1-4	TRBV4-1	-	-	CASSQVNLGVDNEKLFF	TGCGCCAGCAGCCAAGTTAATCTAGGGGTTGATAATGAAAAACTGTTTTTT
TRBJ1-6	TRBV9	-	-	CASSVRGQSNSPLHF	TGTGCCAGCAGCGTAAGAGGCCAGTCGAATTCACCCCTCCACTTT
TRBJ1-1	TRBV19	-	-	CASSIAVNTEAFF	TGTGCCAGTAGTATTGCGGTGAACACTGAAGCTTTCTTT
TRBJ2-3	TRBV9	TRBD2	-	CASSVDRGGRGEDTQYF	TGTGCCAGCAGCGTAGATCGGGGGGGCCGAGGGGAGGATACGCAGTATTTT
TRBJ2-5	TRBV5-4	TRBD1	-	CASRAGQGARETQYF	TGTGCCAGCAGGGCGGGACAGGGGGCGCGAGAGACCCAGTACTTC
TRBJ1-2	TRBV6-5	-	-	CASSYSRGRGGYTF	TGTGCCAGCAGTTACTCGAGGGGCCGGGGGGGCTACACCTTC
TRBJ1-3	TRBV10-3	-	medium-sized	CATMDTGSSGNTIYF	TGTGCCACCATGGATACAGGGAGCTCTGGAAACACCATATATTTT
TRBJ1-1	TRBV7-8	-	-	CASSLEERPLNTEAFF	TGTGCCAGCAGCTTAGAGGAGAGACCTCTGAACACTGAAGCTTTCTTT
TRBJ2-7	TRBV29-1	-	-	CSVHGLSRAPNGNEQYF	TGCAGCGTTCACGGTTTGTCAAGGGCCCCAAACGGGAACGAGCAGTACTTC
TRBJ1-4	TRBV11-2	-	-	CASSFSGGGEKLFF	TGTGCCAGCAGCTTTAGTGGGGGCGGTGAAAAACTGTTTTTT
TRBJ2-1	TRBV27	TRBD2	-	CASSSLAGLSYNEQFF	TGTGCCAGCAGTTCCCTAGCGGGGCTCTCCTACAATGAGCAGTTCTTC
TRBJ1-1	TRBV14	-	-	CASRGSGGGVSEAFF	TGTGCCAGCAGGGGATCGGGGGGGGGCGTAAGTGAAGCTTTCTTT
TRBJ2-7	TRBV13	-	-	CASSTFMDGTYEQYF	TGTGCCAGCAGCACGTTCATGGACGGGACCTACGAGCAGTACTTC
TRBJ1-2	TRBV6-5	TRBD1	-	CASTPTGIENGYTF	TGTGCCAGCACCCCGACAGGGATTGAGAATGGCTACACCTTC
TRBJ1-2	TRBV12-5	TRBD1	-	CASGFVAPPDRGGYTF	TGTGCTAGTGGTTTCGTGGCCCCTCCTGACAGGGGCGGCTACACCTTC